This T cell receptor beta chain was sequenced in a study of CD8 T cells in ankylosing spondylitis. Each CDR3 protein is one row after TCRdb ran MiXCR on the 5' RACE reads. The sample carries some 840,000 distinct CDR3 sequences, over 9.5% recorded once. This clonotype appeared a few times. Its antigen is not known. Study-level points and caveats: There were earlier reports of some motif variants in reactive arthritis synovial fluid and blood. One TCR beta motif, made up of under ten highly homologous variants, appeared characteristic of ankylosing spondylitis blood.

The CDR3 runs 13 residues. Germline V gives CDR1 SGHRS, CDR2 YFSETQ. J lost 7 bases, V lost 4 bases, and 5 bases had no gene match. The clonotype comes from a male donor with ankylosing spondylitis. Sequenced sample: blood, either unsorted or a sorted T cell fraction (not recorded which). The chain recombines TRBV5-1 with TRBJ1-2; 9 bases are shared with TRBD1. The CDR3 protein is CASSPGQGSGYTF. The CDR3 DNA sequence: TGCGCCAGCAGCCCGGGACAGGGAAGTGGCTACACCTTC.